One and the same sample provided the 31 T cell receptor beta chains below, sequenced in a study of Ad26.COV2.S vaccination and SARS-CoV-2 variants. Treatment reported: roughly 18 received Ad26.COV2.S at low or high dose, single or two shots; roughly 5 received placebo; per-sample allocation not given. Collection of samples fell on day 63 after the first vaccine or placebo injection. Libraries were prepared by immunoSEQ multiplex PCR; TCRdb keeps only in-frame clonotypes and omits some of them. The top ten clones hold around 2.6% of a sample with about 450,000 clones, approximately 92% of them seen once. The sample consisted of peripheral blood, taken in a trial of Ad26.COV2.S vaccine versus placebo. These receptors originate from a person aged 18-65 years who received the Ad26.COV2.S COVID-19 vaccine or a placebo.

The chain is built from TRBV19 and TRBJ1-1; D not resolved. Trimming removed 6 bases at V and 5 bases at J, with 16 bases between. The CDR3 contains 14 residues. Germline V gene lookup returns CDR1 LNHDA and CDR2 SQIVND (reference sequence). The CDR3 DNA sequence: TGTGCCAGTAGCTCACCGGGGAGGTTAACTGAAGCTTTCTTT. The encoded protein is CASSSPGRLTEAFF.

This clone appeared a single time. The rearrangement uses TRBV4-1 and TRBJ2-3; D uncertain. V dropped 1 base and J dropped 6 bases, with 11 bases sitting between them. This CDR3 region has 14 residues. CDR1 MGHRA and CDR2 YSYEKL come from the germline V gene. CDR3 residues: CASSQGPLADTQYF. The CDR3 DNA follows: TGCGCCAGCAGCCAAGGACCTCTGGCCGATACGCAGTATTTT.

The chain uses TRBV27 and TRBJ2-5, with D perhaps being TRBD1 or TRBD2 (5 bases each). This CDR3 is 17 amino acids long. V was pared by 0 bases and J by 5 bases, with 19 bases between. Per the germline V gene, CDR1 is MNHEY and CDR2 is SMNVEV (reference sequence). The CDR3 loop is CASSLSWGNRREETQYF. CDR3 in DNA: TGTGCCAGCAGTTTATCCTGGGGGAATAGGCGTGAGGAGACCCAGTACTTC.

The V call is TRBV28, the J call TRBJ2-7, with 7 bases lining up with TRBD1. V shed 4 bases, J shed 2 bases, and the junction held 11 bases outside the gene matches. This CDR3 comprises 16 residues. Germline V gene lookup returns CDR1 MDHEN and CDR2 SYDVKM. The DNA of the CDR3 is TGTGCCAGCAGTTCAAACGTCCCGGGACAGACCTACGAGCAGTACTTC. This sequence encodes CASSSNVPGQTYEQYF.

V is TRBV2 and J is TRBJ2-5; D is unclear. CDR1 is SNHLY and CDR2 is FYNNEI in the germline V gene. The CDR3 length is 13 residues. Trimming pared 7 bases from V and 0 bases from J, leaving 9 bases between. CDR3: CASTERHQETQYF. The CDR3 DNA reads as TGTGCCAGCACGGAGCGCCACCAAGAGACCCAGTACTTC.

In its sample, this clone was seen a few times. The chain links TRBV10-3 to TRBJ1-2, with 11 bases lining up with TRBD1. V trimming: 5 bases; J trimming: 8 bases; junction bases outside the gene matches: 7. Germline assignment: CDR1 ENHRY and CDR2 SYGVKD. The length of the CDR3 is 14 residues. The CDR3 DNA follows: TGTGCCATCAGTCGGACAGGGGGCGATCTGGGCTACACCTTC. Residues: CAISRTGGDLGYTF.

Remarks on this clone: Distinct nucleotide sequences in the sample also encode this CDR3. This sequence joins TRBV3-1 (or the pseudogene TRBV3-2) and TRBJ2-5; D is unresolved. Looked up from germline, CDR1 is LGHDT and CDR2 is YNNKEL (reference sequence). The length of the CDR3 is 12 residues. The V end lost 4 bases, the J end lost 0 bases, and 3 bases lay between the germline ends. The CDR3 DNA reads TGTGCCAGCAGCCCTAACCAAGAGACCCAGTACTTC. Protein: CASSPNQETQYF.

V and J are TRBV6-5 and TRBJ2-2; no firm D call. The germline CDR1 and CDR2 sequences are MNHEY and SVGAGI. V lost 2 bases and J lost 4, with 11 bases in between. CDR3 size: 15 residues. CDR3 amino acids: CASSYDLQITGELFF. The CDR3 DNA reads as TGTGCCAGCAGTTACGACTTACAAATCACCGGGGAGCTGTTTTTT.

The chain couples TRBV3-1 (or the pseudogene TRBV3-2) to TRBJ2-2; 7 nucleotides line up with TRBD2. V trimming: 4 bases; J trimming: 1 base; junction bases outside the gene matches: 9. CDR1 LGHDT and CDR2 YNNKEL come from the germline V gene (reference sequence). The CDR3 has 17 amino acids. CDR3 amino acids: CASSLYVGGRNTGELFF. Here the CDR3 DNA reads TGTGCCAGCAGCCTCTATGTGGGAGGGAGGAACACCGGGGAGCTGTTTTTT.

A note on this clone: The same CDR3 also results from other DNA sequences found in this sample. The genes are TRBV6-5 and TRBJ2-1, with unresolved D. This CDR3 comprises 12 residues. V lost 5 bases, J lost 7 bases, and 9 bases lay in between. Looked up from germline, CDR1 is MNHEY and CDR2 is SVGAGI. The CDR3 region is CASSPRSNEQFF. The CDR3 DNA reads TGTGCCAGCAGTCCCCGGAGTAATGAGCAGTTCTTC.

This chain connects TRBV3-1 (or the pseudogene TRBV3-2) to TRBJ2-7, with D perhaps TRBD1 (5 bases). Trimming pared 1 base from V and 2 bases from J, leaving 15 bases between. Germline V gene data show CDR1 as LGHDT and CDR2 as YNNKEL (reference sequence). The length of the CDR3 is 16 residues. The CDR3 DNA sequence: TGTGCCAGCAGCCAAGGACCCAGGGAAATGGCCTACGAGCAGTACTTC. It is translated as CASSQGPREMAYEQYF.

This chain connects TRBV2 to TRBJ1-2, with TRBD1 as a possible D gene (6 bases). The CDR3 is made up of 16 amino acids. Trimming pared 6 bases from V and 2 bases from J, leaving 19 bases between. Looked up from germline, CDR1 is SNHLY and CDR2 is FYNNEI. The CDR3 loop reads CASSDPRGGGNYGYTF. The CDR3 DNA sequence: TGTGCCAGCAGCGACCCGAGGGGGGGCGGAAACTATGGCTACACCTTC.

This chain uses TRBV25-1 with TRBJ1-1; perhaps TRBD1 as D (6 bases). The CDR3 consists of 15 residues. Germline V CDR1 and CDR2: MGHDK, SYGVNS. V lost 7 bases and J 4 bases, leaving 19 bases between the germline ends. The CDR3 here is CASIRAGGWSTEAFF. In DNA, the CDR3 is TGTGCCAGCATCCGCGCCGGGGGCTGGAGCACTGAAGCTTTCTTT.

V and J are TRBV7-2 and TRBJ2-7; D call uncertain. Trimming removed 3 bases at V and 5 bases at J, with 8 bases between. The CDR3 contains 12 residues. Germline V lookup: CDR1 SGHTA, CDR2 FQGNSA. Here the CDR3 reads CASSLQFDEQYF. As DNA, the CDR3 is TGTGCCAGCAGCTTGCAGTTCGACGAGCAGTACTTC.

This sequence joins TRBV5-1 and TRBJ2-3, with D possibly being TRBD1 or TRBD2 (6 bases each). Trimming took off 1 base at V and 2 bases at J, with 26 bases between the two ends. The CDR3 spans 20 residues. Germline CDR1 reads SGHRS; CDR2 reads YFSETQ. The CDR3 DNA reads TGCGCCAGCAGCTTGTTTAGGGGGGCCCGAACAGGACCTTACACAGATACGCAGTATTTT. Protein: CASSLFRGARTGPYTDTQYF.

This clone has only one observation. The V call is TRBV7-8, the J call TRBJ2-1; 15 nucleotides agree with TRBD2. Germline V gene data show CDR1 as SGHVS and CDR2 as FQNEAQ. The CDR3 is 15 residues long. Unmatched junction bases numbered 5, after V lost 5 bases and J lost 9 bases. CDR3 sequence reads: CASSPGLAGGGEQFF. CDR3 nucleotide sequence: TGTGCCAGCAGCCCGGGACTAGCGGGAGGAGGTGAGCAGTTCTTC.

J is TRBJ1-1 and V is TRBV9; possibly TRBD1 for D (5 bases). The V gene's germline CDR1 is SGDLS and CDR2 YYNGEE. The CDR3 spans 14 residues. Trimming stripped 0 bases from V and 2 bases from J, with 8 bases between. The CDR3 sequence: CASSVDGANTEAFF. DNA for the CDR3: TGTGCCAGCAGCGTAGATGGGGCAAACACTGAAGCTTTCTTT.

The chain combines TRBV5-4 with TRBJ1-4; perhaps TRBD1 as D (5 bases). This CDR3 is 15 amino acids long. From germline, CDR1 is SGHNT and CDR2 YYREEE (reference sequence). Trimming pared 0 bases from V and 7 bases from J, leaving 13 bases between. CDR3 sequence (DNA): TGTGCCAGCAGCTTGGATCTCTCCGGGACTGAAAAACTGTTTTTT. This codes for CASSLDLSGTEKLFF. The variable domain in full, completed from reference TRBV5-4 and TRBJ1-4, reads ETGVTQSPTHLIKTRGQQVTLRCSSQSGHNTVSWYQQALGQGPQFIFQYYREEENGRGNFPPRFSGLQFPNYSSELNVNALELDDSALYLCASSLDLSGTEKLFFGSGTQLSVL.

The chain recombines TRBV9 with TRBJ2-3; TRBD1 matches 11 bases. The CDR3 sequence is 16 residues long. V dropped 1 base and J dropped 5; count of bases not matched to a gene: 6. Germline values: CDR1 SGDLS, CDR2 YYNGEE. Here the CDR3 DNA reads TGTGCCAGCAGCGTACGGAGGACAGGGGGCGTAGATACGCAGTATTTT. It yields the protein CASSVRRTGGVDTQYF.

This chain links TRBV6-5 with TRBJ2-1; 12 nucleotides agree with TRBD1. The CDR3 loop spans 14 amino acids. The V gene's germline CDR1 is MNHEY and CDR2 SVGAGI. J gave up 10 bases and V 6 bases, and 7 bases lay outside the gene matches. This CDR3 is CASRGTGGSREQFF. The CDR3 bases are TGTGCCAGCAGAGGGACAGGGGGCTCGCGGGAGCAGTTCTTC.

The V and J genes are TRBV2 and TRBJ1-2; possibly TRBD1 for D (5 bases). V lost 6 bases and J 4 bases, leaving 9 bases between the germline ends. CDR3 length equals 12 residues. Germline V gene lookup returns CDR1 SNHLY and CDR2 FYNNEI. Here the CDR3 reads CASSDRFYGYTF. The CDR3 DNA is TGTGCCAGCAGCGACAGATTCTATGGCTACACCTTC.

The chain has TRBV6-2 or TRBV6-3 and TRBJ2-2; TRBD2 aligns across 12 bases. The V gene's germline CDR1 is MNHEY and CDR2 SVGEGT. The J segment lost 7 bases and the V segment lost 3 bases, leaving 9 bases of the junction unmatched. The CDR3 extends over 17 amino acids. The CDR3 spells CASSYVPSGGVDGELFF. In DNA form, the CDR3 reads TGTGCCAGCAGTTATGTCCCTAGCGGGGGGGTCGACGGGGAGCTGTTTTTT.

The table lists this clone with a few counts. In DNA, the CDR3 is TGTGCCAGCAGTTTGCGGCAGGATGGCCAGCCCCAGCATTTT. It codes for CASSLRQDGQPQHF. The rearrangement uses TRBV6-6 and TRBJ1-5; D gene uncertain. This CDR3 region has 14 residues. The germline V gene encodes CDR1 MNHNY and CDR2 SVGAGI (reference sequence). With 4 bases removed from V and 7 bases from J, the gap between germline ends came to 14 bases.

V usage is TRBV10-3 and J usage is TRBJ2-1; D gene uncertain. V lost 0 bases and J lost 12, with 9 bases in between. Germline V gene sequence: CDR1 ENHRY, CDR2 SYGVKD. The CDR3 is 12 amino acids. The CDR3 DNA reads TGTGCCATCAGTGAGTCCCAACCGAGGCAGTTCTTC. The encoded protein is CAISESQPRQFF.

This clone appeared a few times. This chain links TRBV7-8 with TRBJ1-5; 8 bases are shared with TRBD1. Germline assignment: CDR1 SGHVS and CDR2 FQNEAQ. J was trimmed by 0 bases and V by 4 bases; bases with no gene match: 8. This CDR3 has 17 amino acids. The CDR3 DNA reads TGTGCCAGCAGCTGGGGGGGGACAGGTAATAGCAATCAGCCCCAGCATTTT. Protein product: CASSWGGTGNSNQPQHF.

The CDR3 DNA reads as TGTGCCATCAGAGAGACAGGTGGAAACACCATATATTTT. Its translation: CAIRETGGNTIYF. The chain links TRBV10-3 to TRBJ1-3; D possibly corresponds to TRBD1 (6 bases). The germline V and J ends were trimmed by 6 bases and 3 bases, with 9 bases remaining between them. Per germline, CDR1 ENHRY and CDR2 SYGVKD. The CDR3 length is 13 residues.

This chain links TRBV12-3 or TRBV12-4 with TRBJ1-6, with a tentative D call TRBD1 (5 bases). The CDR3 sequence is 12 residues long. The V gene lost 8 bases and the J gene lost 16 bases, with 18 bases spanning the gap. The CDR3 loop is CASSHPGTLLHF. CDR3 DNA: TGTGCCAGCTCCCACCCCGGGACGCTACTCCACTTT.

The chain carries TRBV6-6 and TRBJ1-5; D is possibly TRBD1 (6 bases). V shed 7 bases and J shed 6 bases, with 13 bases lying between them. The CDR3 runs 13 residues. CDR1 MNHNY and CDR2 SVGAGI come from the germline V gene (reference sequence). CDR3 nucleotide sequence: TGTGCCAGCAACAGGGTTGGGAGTCAGCCCCAGCATTTT. Its protein is CASNRVGSQPQHF.

The rearrangement joins TRBV18 to TRBJ2-5; 7 bases fit TRBD2. Losses at the gene ends were 4 bases for V and 4 bases for J; bases not matched to a gene: 9. In germline, CDR1 is KGHSH, CDR2 LQKENI. CDR3 length equals 15 residues. The chain's CDR3 is CASSRSGTFLETQYF. The CDR3 DNA reads as TGTGCCAGCTCACGAAGCGGGACTTTTCTAGAGACCCAGTACTTC. Filled out from reference TRBV18 and TRBJ2-5, the complete variable domain reads NAGVMQNPRHLVRRRGQEARLRCSPMKGHSHVYWYRQLPEEGLKFMVYLQKENIIDESGMPKERFSAEFPKEGPSILRIQQVVRGDSAAYFCASSRSGTFLETQYFGPGTRLLVL.

V and J are TRBV6-5 and TRBJ1-2; D unclear. The length of the CDR3 is 13 residues. The germline V and J ends were trimmed by 5 bases and 6 bases, with 13 bases remaining between them. The germline V gene encodes CDR1 MNHEY and CDR2 SVGAGI. The CDR3 bases are TGTGCCAGCAGTCCCATCGGACGTGATGGCTACACCTTC. Protein sequence: CASSPIGRDGYTF.

The chain combines TRBV29-1 with TRBJ1-2; 7 nucleotides match TRBD1. Trimming cost V 3 bases and J 4 bases; bases outside gene matches: 8. Germline-derived CDR1 and CDR2 are SQVTM and ANQGSEA. This CDR3 is built from 14 residues. CDR3 sequence reads: CSVDLGRTGYGYTF. In DNA form, the CDR3 reads TGCAGCGTTGATTTGGGGCGGACAGGCTATGGCTACACCTTC.